A single sample gave rise to the 28 T cell receptor beta chains below, sequenced in a study of OX40 agonist ivuxolimab in advanced cancers. Clones were read by immunoSEQ multiplex PCR, and TCRdb kept only the in-frame ones, dropping some. The sample contains some 73,000 clones, about 88% of which appear only once. Sample: CD4+ or CD8+ T cells sorted from blood, taken in a trial of the OX40 agonist ivuxolimab. Receptors were obtained from an adult with an advanced solid tumor such as melanoma, head and neck, liver or kidney cancer.

The V gene is TRBV2, the J gene TRBJ1-4; D remains unclear. The CDR3 runs to 15 residues. V lost 8 bases and J 0 bases, leaving 13 bases between the germline ends. CDR1 is SNHLY, CDR2 FYNNEI, per germline. CDR3 sequence: CASAQLPATNEKLFF. CDR3 DNA: TGTGCCAGCGCCCAATTACCCGCAACTAATGAAAAACTGTTTTTT. The entire variable domain, with the rest obtained from reference TRBV2 and TRBJ1-4, is as follows: EPEVTQTPSHQVTQMGQEVILRCVPISNHLYFYWYRQILGQKVEFLVSFYNNEISEKSEIFDDQFSVERPDGSNFTLKIRSTKLEDSAMYFCASAQLPATNEKLFFGSGTQLSVL.

This clone appeared a few times. The chain couples TRBV5-1 to TRBJ2-7, with 12 bases aligning to TRBD2. This CDR3 comprises 14 residues. V dropped 5 bases and J dropped 6; count of bases not matched to a gene: 6. The germline V gene has CDR1 SGHRS and CDR2 YFSETQ. The CDR3, as DNA: TGCGCCAGCAGGGTAACTAGCGGGAGGACCGAGCAGTACTTC. Amino acids: CASRVTSGRTEQYF. Looking up the rest from reference TRBV5-1 and TRBJ2-7 gives the full variable domain: KAGVTQTPRYLIKTRGQQVTLSCSPISGHRSVSWYQQTPGQGLQFLFEYFSETQRNKGNFPGRFSGRQFSNSRSEMNVSTLELGDSALYLCASRVTSGRTEQYFGPGTRLTVT.

In DNA form, the CDR3 reads TGTGCCAGCTCACCGGGACTTCTAAACACCGGGGAGCTGTTTTTT. It is translated as CASSPGLLNTGELFF. This rearrangement joins TRBV18 to TRBJ2-2, with D perhaps matching TRBD2 (6 bases). Deletions cut 3 bases from V and 2 bases from J, with 10 bases between. This CDR3 region has 15 residues. Germline V gene lookup returns CDR1 KGHSH and CDR2 LQKENI.

This clone appeared a few times. The CDR3 DNA reads as TGTGCCAGCAGCTTAGGGCGGGGATTCATGGGAGACACCATATATTTT. Protein sequence: CASSLGRGFMGDTIYF. The V call is TRBV13, the J call TRBJ1-3; D uncertain. Per germline, CDR1 PRHDT and CDR2 FYEKMQ (reference sequence). V was trimmed by 0 bases and J by 8 bases, leaving 17 bases between them. This CDR3 comprises 16 residues.

J is TRBJ2-5 and V is TRBV5-4; TRBD1 matches 8 bases. CDR1 and CDR2 from the germline V gene are SGHNT and YYREEE (reference sequence). The CDR3 runs 17 residues. V shed 4 bases and J 2 bases; nucleotides not matched to a gene: 13. DNA of the CDR3: TGTGCCAGCAGCCCAATCCGTGGACAGGGACTGCAAGAGACCCAGTACTTC. Amino acids: CASSPIRGQGLQETQYF. Full variable domain (missing parts from reference TRBV5-4 and TRBJ2-5): ETGVTQSPTHLIKTRGQQVTLRCSSQSGHNTVSWYQQALGQGPQFIFQYYREEENGRGNFPPRFSGLQFPNYSSELNVNALELDDSALYLCASSPIRGQGLQETQYFGPGTRLLVL.

This clone was observed a handful of times. The J gene is TRBJ1-2, the V gene TRBV5-5; the D gene is possibly TRBD1 (6 bases). V was cut by 0 bases and J by 3 bases, with 12 bases left in between. The CDR3 length is 15 residues. Looked up from germline, CDR1 is SGHKS and CDR2 is YYEKEE (reference sequence). The CDR3 sequence: CASSLDRASYYGYTF. CDR3 nucleotide sequence: TGTGCCAGCAGCTTGGACAGGGCCTCGTACTATGGCTACACCTTC.

The chain has TRBV2 and TRBJ1-2; D remains ambiguous. Trimming took off 2 bases at V and 3 bases at J, with 4 bases between the two ends. The CDR3 has 12 amino acids. Germline values: CDR1 SNHLY, CDR2 FYNNEI. The CDR3 DNA is TGTGCCAGCAGTGAACGAGACTATGGCTACACCTTC. Encoded protein: CASSERDYGYTF.

The chain carries TRBV6-5 and TRBJ1-1, with no clear D. The V gene's germline CDR1 is MNHEY and CDR2 SVGAGI. V lost 4 bases and J lost 4, with 13 bases in between. The CDR3 is 14 amino acids. The CDR3 DNA sequence: TGTGCCAGCAGTTTCAAGGTCCACTCCACTGAAGCTTTCTTT. Translating gives CASSFKVHSTEAFF.

The V call is TRBV6-5, the J call TRBJ2-7; no firm D call. The ends were cut back, 9 bases at V and 3 bases at J, with 12 bases in the middle. Germline CDR1 MNHEY, CDR2 SVGAGI. The CDR3 is 12 residues long. CDR3 nucleotides: TGTGCCAGTCTGATAAGGATCTACGAGCAGTACTTC. Its protein is CASLIRIYEQYF.

The chain links TRBV7-3 to TRBJ2-7, with D perhaps given as TRBD1 or TRBD2 (5 bases each). CDR1 and CDR2 (germline): SGHTA, FQGTGA. The CDR3 consists of 13 residues. Trimming removed 5 bases at V and 2 bases at J, with 10 bases between. CDR3 loop: CASSRDGTYEQYF. For the CDR3, the DNA is TGTGCCAGCAGCCGGGACGGGACCTACGAGCAGTACTTC.

This clone was recorded only once. The rearrangement uses TRBV6-1 and TRBJ1-2; 10 bases map to TRBD1. The germline V gene encodes CDR1 MNHNS and CDR2 SASEGT. V gave up 2 bases and J gave up 6 bases; unmatched junction bases: 18. This CDR3 contains 19 residues. CDR3 in DNA: TGTGCCAGCAGTGAACCGTGGAAAATAAAACGACAGGGGGCGGATGGCTACACCTTC. It is translated as CASSEPWKIKRQGADGYTF.

The gene calls are TRBV5-1 and TRBJ2-3; D is ambiguous. Trimming took off 0 bases at V and 5 bases at J, with 10 bases between the two ends. In germline, CDR1 is SGHRS, CDR2 YFSETQ. The CDR3 is 14 amino acids. CDR3 nucleotide sequence: TGCGCCAGCAGCTTGGCCGGATTGGGAGATACGCAGTATTTT. It specifies CASSLAGLGDTQYF. Together with reference TRBV5-1 and TRBJ2-3, the CDR3 gives the full variable domain: KAGVTQTPRYLIKTRGQQVTLSCSPISGHRSVSWYQQTPGQGLQFLFEYFSETQRNKGNFPGRFSGRQFSNSRSEMNVSTLELGDSALYLCASSLAGLGDTQYFGPGTRLTVL.

This clone showed up just once. The chain carries TRBV6-1 and TRBJ2-7; D may be TRBD1 (5 bases). Germline values: CDR1 MNHNS, CDR2 SASEGT. The V end was cut by 7 bases, the J end by 3 bases, with 16 bases between. The CDR3 is made up of 14 amino acids. Written as DNA, the CDR3 is TGTGCCAGCACGGCTACTCAGGGTTTCTACGAGCAGTACTTC. Its protein product is CASTATQGFYEQYF.

This clone appeared a few times. The chain recombines TRBV19 with TRBJ1-5, with D possibly TRBD1 on 5 matching bases. This CDR3 region has 15 residues. Per germline, CDR1 LNHDA and CDR2 SQIVND (reference sequence). Deletions cut 0 bases from V and 0 bases from J, with 6 bases between. DNA for the CDR3: TGTGCCAGTAGTATAGAGGGGGGTAGCAATCAGCCCCAGCATTTT. This encodes CASSIEGGSNQPQHF.

This clone was found once. The V gene is TRBV7-9, the J gene TRBJ2-5; 8 bases line up with TRBD1. V lost 5 bases to trimming and J lost 5 bases; unmatched junction nucleotides: 10. This CDR3 region has 15 residues. Germline-derived CDR1 and CDR2 are SEHNR and FQNEAQ (reference sequence). The CDR3 loop is CASSTTSGGGETQYF. The CDR3 bases are TGTGCCAGCAGCACAACCTCAGGGGGCGGGGAGACCCAGTACTTC.

The chain carries TRBV30 and TRBJ1-3; D gene ambiguous. The CDR3 covers 11 residues. Trimming shortened V by 5 bases and J by 4 bases, and 6 bases separated the two germline ends. Germline values: CDR1 GTSNPN, CDR2 SVGIG (reference sequence). The CDR3 region has the DNA TGTGCCTGGGACGGCGGAAACACCATATATTTT. Protein sequence: CAWDGGNTIYF.

V and J are TRBV6-6 and TRBJ2-7, with D possibly TRBD2 on 5 matching bases. The CDR3 is made up of 15 amino acids. The germline gives CDR1 MNHNY, CDR2 SVGAGI (reference sequence). V gave up 6 bases and J gave up 3 bases, with 18 bases separating them. The CDR3 coding sequence is TGTGCCAGCAGATCTAGCAGGAGGTTTTTCTACGAGCAGTACTTC. This gives the protein CASRSSRRFFYEQYF.

The chain combines TRBV27 with TRBJ1-2, with D possibly matching TRBD1 (6 bases). V was cut by 5 bases and J by 2 bases, with 9 bases left in between. Germline V CDR1 and CDR2: MNHEY, SMNVEV (reference sequence). This CDR3 spans 13 amino acids. CDR3 sequence: CASSPQGNYGYTF. Here the CDR3 DNA reads TGTGCCAGCAGTCCGCAGGGGAACTATGGCTACACCTTC.

The rearrangement links TRBV19 to TRBJ1-5, with D perhaps TRBD1 (6 bases). CDR1 is LNHDA and CDR2 is SQIVND in the germline V gene (reference sequence). This CDR3 is built from 18 residues. Trimming took off 3 bases at V and 1 base at J, with 19 bases between the two ends. This CDR3 reads CASSIWTTLGGSNQPQHF. Written as DNA, the CDR3 is TGTGCCAGTAGTATTTGGACTACGTTGGGGGGCAGCAATCAGCCCCAGCATTTT.

The chain couples TRBV10-3 to TRBJ1-3, with a weak D call TRBD1 (6 bases). Germline assignment: CDR1 ENHRY and CDR2 SYGVKD. The CDR3 is 14 amino acids. V dropped 6 bases and J dropped 0 bases, with 9 bases sitting between them. The CDR3 nucleotides read TGTGCCATCAGGGGGGGCGCCTCTGGAAACACCATATATTTT. It yields the protein CAIRGGASGNTIYF.

This chain connects TRBV4-2 to TRBJ2-1, with TRBD2 matching over 9 bases. CDR3 length equals 15 residues. Germline values: CDR1 LGHNA, CDR2 YNFKEQ. The trim removed 2 bases at V and 4 bases at J, leaving 3 bases unmatched. The CDR3 loop reads CASSQNLAGYNEQFF. CDR3 nucleotide sequence: TGTGCCAGCAGCCAAAATCTAGCGGGGTACAATGAGCAGTTCTTC.

A word on this clone: The junction departs from the called germline gene at one end, perhaps through a read error. The chain carries TRBV5-1 and TRBJ2-1; 7 positions match TRBD2. The CDR3 consists of 12 residues. Germline CDR1 reads SGHRS; CDR2 reads YFSETQ. This chain's CDR3 is CVSSLGRNEQFF. Written as DNA, the CDR3 is TGCGTCAGCAGCCTCGGGAGGAATGAGCAGTTCTTC.

The CDR3 DNA follows: TGCGCCAGCAGCTCCGGACAGGGGGCAGATACGCAGTATTTT. It yields the protein CASSSGQGADTQYF. The V call is TRBV5-1, the J call TRBJ2-3, with 10 nucleotides matching TRBD1. Germline loops: CDR1 SGHRS, CDR2 YFSETQ. Trimming took 3 bases from V and 4 from J; bases not matched to a gene: 2. This CDR3 spans 14 amino acids.

The rearrangement joins TRBV7-2 to TRBJ2-7; TRBD1 agrees at 8 bases. This CDR3 contains 14 residues. The germline V gene has CDR1 SGHTA and CDR2 FQGNSA. J lost 2 bases, V lost 3 bases, and 3 bases had no gene match. The CDR3 region has the DNA TGTGCCAGCAGCTTTAACAGGGGGGCCTACGAGCAGTACTTC. This encodes CASSFNRGAYEQYF.

The chain recombines TRBV6-6 with TRBJ1-6; D ambiguous. Germline V gene data show CDR1 as MNHNY and CDR2 as SVGAGI (reference sequence). The CDR3 covers 12 residues. V lost 6 bases, J lost 10 bases, and 10 bases lay in between. The CDR3 region has the DNA TGTGCCAGCAGAAAACTGGGCTCACCCCTCCACTTT. It is translated as CASRKLGSPLHF.

The chain carries TRBV14 and TRBJ1-3; D gene unclear. The V gene lost 4 bases and the J gene lost 4 bases, with 14 bases spanning the gap. The CDR3 spans 15 residues. The V gene's germline CDR1 is SGHDN and CDR2 FVKESK. The CDR3 bases are TGTGCCAGCAGCCTGCAAGGGCTGACGGGAAACACCATATATTTT. It codes for CASSLQGLTGNTIYF.

The chain couples TRBV2 to TRBJ2-1; 12 bases are shared with TRBD2. The CDR3 extends over 15 amino acids. J gave up 4 bases and V 4 bases, and 2 bases lay outside the gene matches. The germline CDR1 and CDR2 sequences are SNHLY and FYNNEI. CDR3 in DNA: TGTGCCAGCAGTGTGGGACTAGCGGGTTACAATGAGCAGTTCTTC. It specifies CASSVGLAGYNEQFF.

This chain connects TRBV9 to TRBJ2-1; D is unresolved. The germline V gene encodes CDR1 SGDLS and CDR2 YYNGEE. The CDR3 is made up of 15 amino acids. The germline V and J ends were trimmed by 0 bases and 9 bases, with 16 bases remaining between them. Written as DNA, the CDR3 is TGTGCCAGCAGCGTAGAAGCAAGGGCCCCCTCTGAGCAGTTCTTC. Translated, it gives CASSVEARAPSEQFF.